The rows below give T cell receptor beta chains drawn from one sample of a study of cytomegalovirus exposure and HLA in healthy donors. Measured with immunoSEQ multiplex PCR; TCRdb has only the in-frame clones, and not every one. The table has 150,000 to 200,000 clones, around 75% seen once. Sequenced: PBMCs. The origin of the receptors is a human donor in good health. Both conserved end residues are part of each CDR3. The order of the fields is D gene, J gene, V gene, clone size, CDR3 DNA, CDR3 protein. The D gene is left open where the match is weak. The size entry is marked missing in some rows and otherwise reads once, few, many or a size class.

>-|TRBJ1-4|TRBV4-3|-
TGCGCCAGCAGCCAGCACAATACAGGGTATGAAAAACTGTTTTTT
CASSQHNTGYEKLFF
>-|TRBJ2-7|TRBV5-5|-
TGTGCCAGCAGCTTGGCCCTAACCTCAATGACCTACGAGCAGTACTTC
CASSLALTSMTYEQYF
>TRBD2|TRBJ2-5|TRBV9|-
TGTGCCAGCAGCCCGAGGGGACTAGCGGGGGAGGAGACCCAGTACTTC
CASSPRGLAGEETQYF
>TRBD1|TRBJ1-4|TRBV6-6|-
TGTGCCAGCAGCACAGGGGTGGATGAAAAACTGTTTTTT
CASSTGVDEKLFF
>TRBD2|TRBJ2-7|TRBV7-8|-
TGTGCCAGCAGCTTACCGTTAGCGGGGCACGAGCAGTACTTC
CASSLPLAGHEQYF
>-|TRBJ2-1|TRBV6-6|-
TGTGCCAGCAGTTACTCGGGGCGAAATGAGCAGTTCTTC
CASSYSGRNEQFF
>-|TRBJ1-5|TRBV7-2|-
TGTGCCAGCAGCTCCTATGGGGGGACCAGACCCTATAGCAATCAGCCCCAGCATTTT
CASSSYGGTRPYSNQPQHF
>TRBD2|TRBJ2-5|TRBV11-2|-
TGTGCCAGCAGCTTAGTAGTCGGGGCGGGGGGGCAGGAGACCCAGTACTTC
CASSLVVGAGGQETQYF
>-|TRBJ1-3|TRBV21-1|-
TGTGCCAGCAGCAAACAGACAGGGGCTGGAAACACCATATATTTT
CASSKQTGAGNTIYF
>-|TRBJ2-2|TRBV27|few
TGTGCCAGCAGTTTAAGAGGCTCCGGGGAGCTGTTTTTT
CASSLRGSGELFF
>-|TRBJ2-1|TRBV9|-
TGTGCCAGCAGCGTAGTACGGAATGAGCAGTTCTTC
CASSVVRNEQFF
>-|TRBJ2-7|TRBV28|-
TGTGCCAGCAGTGCGACAGACTCCTACGAGCAGTACTTC
CASSATDSYEQYF
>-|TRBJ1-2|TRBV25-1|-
TGTGCCAGCAGTGGGCGGACAGCGAAAAACTATGGCTACACCTTC
CASSGRTAKNYGYTF
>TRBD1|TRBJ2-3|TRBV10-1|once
TGCGCCAGCGGGGACAGGGGATTCACAGATACGCAGTATTTT
CASGDRGFTDTQYF
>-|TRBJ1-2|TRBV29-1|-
TGCAGCGTTGATGAGGCCAGGGGTTGGGGCTACACCTTC
CSVDEARGWGYTF
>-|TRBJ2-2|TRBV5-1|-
TGCGCCAGCAGCGAGATTCAGGGGAACACCGGGGAGCTGTTTTTT
CASSEIQGNTGELFF
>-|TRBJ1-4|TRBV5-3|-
TGTGCCAGAAGCTTGGAACAGGGAGTTAACGAAAAACTGTTTTTT
CARSLEQGVNEKLFF